Below, one T cell receptor beta chain is given with its context. Its antigen is undetermined. The CDR3 has 15 amino acids. After re-calling the 5' RACE reads, TCRdb lists one entry per CDR3 protein, DNA absent. This sample contains about 420,000 distinct CDR3 sequences. This record belongs to a study of monozygotic twins with inflammatory bowel disease. Study-wide results and caveats: It was not supported that a single strong signal or clonotype was associated with IBD.

The sequencing sample was made of blood. J is TRBJ2-1 and V is TRBV12-3 or TRBV12-4; TCRdb's D call of TRBD2 is untestable without DNA. This receptor was obtained from a human donor with ulcerative colitis or Crohn's disease, or a healthy co-twin of an affected twin (not recorded which). The CDR3 spells CASSSSGLVRNEQFF.